This T cell receptor (beta chain) was sequenced in a study of blood T cell repertoires in COVID-19. Looking at the study overall: The analysed material was cDNA or gDNA that came from T cells, B-cell-depleted T cells, or PBMCs.

Measured with immunoSEQ multiplex PCR; TCRdb has only the in-frame clones, and not every one. The profile shows some 250,000 clones, around nine tenths of them singletons. This TCR was sampled from a woman aged 70-85 years with active or convalescent COVID-19. Sequencing was done on a sample of peripheral blood.

The CDR3 DNA follows: TGTGCCAGTAAGTCAACAGGGGTGGACGGCTACACCTTC. This sequence encodes CASKSTGVDGYTF. The rearrangement uses TRBV19 and TRBJ1-2; 7 nucleotides align to TRBD1. Trimming removed 7 bases from V and 8 bases from J; junction bases left unmatched: 10. CDR1 LNHDA and CDR2 SQIVND come from the germline V gene (reference sequence). The CDR3 loop spans 13 amino acids. The variable domain in full, with the rest retrieved from reference TRBV19 and TRBJ1-2, is DGGITQSPKYLFRKEGQNVTLSCEQNLNHDAMYWYRQDPGQGLRLIYYSQIVNDFQKGDIAEGYSVSREKKESFPLTVTSAQKNPTAFYLCASKSTGVDGYTFGSGTRLTVV.